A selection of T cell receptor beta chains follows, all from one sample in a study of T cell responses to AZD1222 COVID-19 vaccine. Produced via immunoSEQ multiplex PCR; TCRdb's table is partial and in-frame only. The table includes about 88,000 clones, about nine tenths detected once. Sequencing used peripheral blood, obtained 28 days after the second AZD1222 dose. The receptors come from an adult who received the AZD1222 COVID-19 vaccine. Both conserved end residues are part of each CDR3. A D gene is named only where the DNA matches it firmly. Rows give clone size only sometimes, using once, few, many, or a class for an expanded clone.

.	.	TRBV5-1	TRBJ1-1	CASSYSREVNTEAFF	TGCGCCAGCAGCTACTCAAGGGAGGTGAACACTGAAGCTTTCTTT
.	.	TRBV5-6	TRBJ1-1	CASSLADKAFF	TGTGCCAGCAGCTTGGCCGATAAAGCTTTCTTT
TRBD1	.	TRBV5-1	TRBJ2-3	CASSQKGSTGGLTDTQYF	TGCGCCAGCAGCCAAAAGGGTTCGACAGGGGGCTTAACAGATACGCAGTATTTT
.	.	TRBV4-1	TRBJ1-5	CASSQDRDEPQHF	TGCGCCAGCAGCCAAGACCGGGATGAGCCCCAGCATTTT
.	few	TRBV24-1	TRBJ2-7	CATSDPRTGEQYF	TGTGCCACCAGTGACCCTCGGACGGGAGAGCAGTACTTC
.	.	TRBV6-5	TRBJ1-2	CASSSQGSYGYTF	TGTGCCAGCAGTTCACAGGGTAGCTATGGCTACACCTTC
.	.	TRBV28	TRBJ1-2	CASRSNGDRSGYTF	TGTGCCAGCAGGTCCAACGGGGATCGTAGTGGCTACACCTTC
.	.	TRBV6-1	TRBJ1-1	CASSERGRTEAFF	TGTGCCAGCAGTGAACGGGGGCGCACTGAAGCTTTCTTT
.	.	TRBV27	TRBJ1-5	CASSPGSSNQPQHF	TGTGCCAGCAGTCCGGGGAGTAGCAATCAGCCCCAGCATTTT
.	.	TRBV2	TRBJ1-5	CASSSTPWASNQPQHF	TGTGCCAGCAGTTCGACTCCGTGGGCTAGCAATCAGCCCCAGCATTTT
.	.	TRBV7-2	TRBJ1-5	CASSLDGLYNQPQHF	TGTGCCAGCAGCTTAGATGGCTTATACAATCAGCCCCAGCATTTT
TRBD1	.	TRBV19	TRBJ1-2	CASSILQGQGFGYGYTF	TGTGCCAGTAGTATTCTCCAAGGACAGGGTTTTGGCTATGGCTACACCTTC
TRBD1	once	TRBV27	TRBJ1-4	CASSTRQGEKLFF	TGTGCCAGCAGCACCCGACAGGGAGAAAAACTGTTTTTT
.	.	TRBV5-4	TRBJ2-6	CASHPSGANVLTF	TGTGCCAGTCATCCCTCTGGGGCCAACGTCCTGACTTTC
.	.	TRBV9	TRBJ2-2	CASSVEEGRTELFF	TGTGCCAGCAGCGTAGAAGAGGGGAGGACAGAGCTGTTTTTT
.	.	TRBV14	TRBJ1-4	CASSQDSGAREKLFF	TGTGCCAGCAGCCAAGACTCAGGGGCACGAGAAAAACTGTTTTTT
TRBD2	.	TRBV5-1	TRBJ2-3	CASSLARGGGADTQYF	TGCGCCAGCAGCTTGGCCCGGGGCGGGGGGGCAGATACGCAGTATTTT
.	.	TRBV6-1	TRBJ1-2	CASSESFTPVYGYTF	TGTGCCAGCAGTGAAAGCTTCACCCCGGTGTATGGCTACACCTTC
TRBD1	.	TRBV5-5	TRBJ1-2	CASSLVTGTYGYTF	TGTGCCAGCAGCTTGGTGACAGGGACCTATGGCTACACCTTC
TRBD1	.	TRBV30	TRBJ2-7	CAWGQGPYEQYF	TGTGCCTGGGGACAGGGACCCTACGAGCAGTACTTC
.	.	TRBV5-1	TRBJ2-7	CASSLLHGPFEQYF	TGCGCCAGCAGCTTGCTCCACGGCCCTTTCGAGCAGTACTTC
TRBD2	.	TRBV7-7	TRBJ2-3	CASSLGAGVPDTQYF	TGTGCTAGCAGCTTAGGAGCGGGGGTCCCAGATACGCAGTATTTT
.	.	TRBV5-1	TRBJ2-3	CASSLGYGSTDTQYF	TGCGCCAGCAGCTTGGGTTACGGTAGCACAGATACGCAGTATTTT
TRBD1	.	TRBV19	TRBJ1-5	CASSRTGGISNQPQHF	TGTGCCAGTAGTAGGACAGGGGGTATTAGCAATCAGCCCCAGCATTTT
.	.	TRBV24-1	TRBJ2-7	CATSDVGPSYEQYF	TGTGCCACCAGTGATGTAGGACCTTCCTACGAGCAGTACTTC
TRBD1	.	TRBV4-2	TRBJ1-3	CASSQVGTVSGNTIYF	TGTGCCAGCAGCCAAGTCGGGACAGTCTCTGGAAACACCATATATTTT
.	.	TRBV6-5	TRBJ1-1	CASSYGGGSLNTEAFF	TGTGCCAGCAGTTACGGAGGGGGGAGCTTGAACACTGAAGCTTTCTTT
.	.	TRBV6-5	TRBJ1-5	CASSRTGQGNQPQHF	TGTGCCAGCAGCCGGACGGGACAAGGCAATCAGCCCCAGCATTTT
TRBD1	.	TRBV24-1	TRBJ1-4	CATSDPRQGGEKLFF	TGTGCCACCAGTGATCCTCGACAGGGTGGGGAAAAACTGTTTTTT
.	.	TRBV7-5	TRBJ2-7	CARGKTGALEQYF	TGTGCCAGAGGCAAGACAGGGGCCCTTGAGCAGTACTTC
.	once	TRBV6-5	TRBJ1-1	CASKARPNTEAFF	TGTGCCAGCAAGGCTCGTCCCAACACTGAAGCTTTCTTT
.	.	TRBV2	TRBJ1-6	CASSEVGLNSPLHF	TGTGCCAGCAGTGAAGTAGGTCTGAATTCACCCCTCCACTTT
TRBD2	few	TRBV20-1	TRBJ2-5	CSASKAGGRDETQYF	TGCAGTGCTAGTAAGGCGGGGGGGCGAGATGAGACCCAGTACTTC
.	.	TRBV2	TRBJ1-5	CASSEFGGTQPQHF	TGTGCCAGCAGTGAATTCGGAGGGACCCAGCCCCAGCATTTT
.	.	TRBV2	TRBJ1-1	CASSEARAGEAFF	TGTGCCAGCAGTGAAGCCAGGGCTGGTGAAGCTTTCTTT
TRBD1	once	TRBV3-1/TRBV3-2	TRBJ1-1	CASSHVQGAAAFF	TGTGCCAGCAGCCATGTACAGGGGGCCGCGGCTTTCTTT
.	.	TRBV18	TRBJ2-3	CASSPLEGGKDTQYF	TGTGCCAGCTCACCACTTGAGGGGGGAAAGGATACGCAGTATTTT
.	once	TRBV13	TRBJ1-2	CASSYRGLTYGYTF	TGTGCCAGCAGCTACCGGGGGCTAACCTATGGCTACACCTTC
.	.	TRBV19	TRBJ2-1	CASSIPFRVAEQFF	TGTGCCAGTAGTATCCCATTCAGGGTGGCTGAGCAGTTCTTC
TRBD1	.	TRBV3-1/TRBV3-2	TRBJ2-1	CASSQDKGGQFF	TGTGCCAGCAGCCAAGATAAAGGGGGCCAGTTCTTC
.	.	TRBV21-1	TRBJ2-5	CASSLESGGPEETQYF	TGTGCCAGCAGCTTGGAGAGCGGGGGCCCAGAAGAGACCCAGTACTTC
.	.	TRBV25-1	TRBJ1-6	CASIPGPGLVDNSPLHF	TGTGCCAGCATCCCAGGACCGGGCCTAGTAGATAATTCACCCCTCCACTTT